Listed below are T cell receptor beta chains from one sample, sequenced in a study of Graves' ophthalmopathy and Graves' hyperthyroidism. TCRdb re-analysed the multiplex PCR reads in MiXCR, keeping a single row per CDR3 protein. The profile shows 900,000 to 1,200,000 distinct CDR3 sequences, approximately 35% of them singletons. Sequencing was done on a sample of peripheral blood or thyroid tissue (not recorded which). The receptor set was obtained from an adult man with Graves' hyperthyroidism. Each CDR3 is given with its conserved first and last residue. The D gene is left open where the match is weak. Only part of the rows carry a size: once, few, many, or a class if the clone is expanded.

j_gene: TRBJ2-7; d_gene: .; abundance: .; v_gene: TRBV11-2; CDR3aa: CASSLGAGESSYEQYF; CDR3nt: TGTGCCAGCAGCTTAGGAGCAGGCGAGAGCTCCTACGAGCAGTACTTC
j_gene: TRBJ1-1; d_gene: TRBD1; abundance: few; v_gene: TRBV20-1; CDR3aa: CSAGTRERTGVTEAFF; CDR3nt: TGCAGTGCTGGAACCCGGGAGAGGACAGGGGTCACTGAAGCTTTCTTT
j_gene: TRBJ2-2; d_gene: TRBD2; abundance: .; v_gene: TRBV29-1; CDR3aa: CSVRRDGGTEERGSGELFF; CDR3nt: TGCAGCGTCCGCCGGGACGGCGGGACTGAAGAGCGGGGGTCCGGGGAGCTGTTTTTT
j_gene: TRBJ2-5; d_gene: .; abundance: many; v_gene: TRBV12-3/TRBV12-4; CDR3aa: CASSFKAGPGETQYF; CDR3nt: TGTGCCAGCAGTTTTAAGGCAGGGCCTGGAGAGACCCAGTACTTC
j_gene: TRBJ2-5; d_gene: TRBD2; abundance: .; v_gene: TRBV29-1; CDR3aa: CSVQLAGLETQYF; CDR3nt: TGCAGCGTTCAGCTAGCGGGGCTGGAGACCCAGTACTTC
j_gene: TRBJ1-1; d_gene: .; abundance: many; v_gene: TRBV19; CDR3aa: CASSIQGLSTEAFF; CDR3nt: TGTGCCAGTAGTATTCAGGGGTTGAGCACTGAAGCTTTCTTT
j_gene: TRBJ2-7; d_gene: .; abundance: many; v_gene: TRBV4-3; CDR3aa: CASSQGGDEQYF; CDR3nt: TGTGCCAGCAGCCAAGGCGGGGACGAGCAGTACTTC
j_gene: TRBJ2-5; d_gene: TRBD2; abundance: many; v_gene: TRBV14; CDR3aa: CASSPSPGTSGRAEETQYF; CDR3nt: TGTGCCAGCAGCCCCAGTCCCGGGACTAGCGGGAGGGCCGAAGAGACCCAGTACTTC
j_gene: TRBJ1-1; d_gene: .; abundance: many; v_gene: TRBV9; CDR3aa: CASSPEGGGTEAFF; CDR3nt: TGTGCCAGCAGCCCGGAGGGGGGGGGCACTGAAGCTTTCTTT
j_gene: TRBJ1-5; d_gene: TRBD1; abundance: many; v_gene: TRBV20-1; CDR3aa: CSALRQGGQPQHF; CDR3nt: TGCAGTGCTCTAAGACAGGGTGGTCAGCCCCAGCATTTT
j_gene: TRBJ2-7; d_gene: .; abundance: .; v_gene: TRBV5-4; CDR3aa: CASSPSGDQSPYEQYF; CDR3nt: TGTGCCAGCAGTCCTAGTGGGGACCAGAGCCCCTACGAGCAGTACTTC
j_gene: TRBJ1-4; d_gene: TRBD1; abundance: few; v_gene: TRBV12-3/TRBV12-4; CDR3aa: CASSPTGAGGEKLFF; CDR3nt: TGTGCCAGCAGCCCGACAGGGGCCGGGGGGGAAAAACTGTTTTTT
j_gene: TRBJ2-3; d_gene: TRBD1; abundance: .; v_gene: TRBV6-6; CDR3aa: CASSPAQRQGNTQYF; CDR3nt: TGTGCCAGCAGTCCAGCCCAGCGACAGGGAAATACGCAGTATTTT
j_gene: TRBJ1-4; d_gene: TRBD1; abundance: .; v_gene: TRBV2; CDR3aa: CASSYPGGRREKLFF; CDR3nt: TGTGCCAGCAGTTATCCAGGGGGCAGACGTGAAAAACTGTTTTTT
j_gene: TRBJ2-7; d_gene: .; abundance: few; v_gene: TRBV6-5; CDR3aa: CASSPPAGFYEQYF; CDR3nt: TGTGCCAGCAGTCCACCCGCTGGTTTCTACGAGCAGTACTTC
j_gene: TRBJ2-1; d_gene: .; abundance: .; v_gene: TRBV10-3; CDR3aa: CAISGSDEQFF; CDR3nt: TGTGCCATCAGCGGTAGCGATGAGCAGTTCTTC
j_gene: TRBJ1-1; d_gene: .; abundance: many; v_gene: TRBV12-3/TRBV12-4; CDR3aa: CASHRVFGTEAFF; CDR3nt: TGTGCCAGCCACAGGGTTTTTGGCACTGAAGCTTTCTTT
j_gene: TRBJ1-5; d_gene: TRBD1; abundance: .; v_gene: TRBV6-6; CDR3aa: CASSYWSGGLGNQPQHF; CDR3nt: TGTGCCAGCAGTTACTGGTCAGGGGGTCTAGGCAATCAGCCCCAGCATTTT
j_gene: TRBJ2-7; d_gene: .; abundance: .; v_gene: TRBV5-1; CDR3aa: CASSKSGTAAYEQYF; CDR3nt: TGCGCCAGCAGCAAAAGCGGGACAGCAGCCTACGAGCAGTACTTC
j_gene: TRBJ2-7; d_gene: TRBD2; abundance: .; v_gene: TRBV20-1; CDR3aa: CSAPNVGTSGAYEQYF; CDR3nt: TGCAGTGCACCGAACGTCGGGACTAGCGGCGCCTACGAGCAGTACTTC
j_gene: TRBJ1-5; d_gene: .; abundance: many; v_gene: TRBV7-2; CDR3aa: CASSLDYSNQPQHF; CDR3nt: TGTGCCAGCAGCTTGGACTATAGCAATCAGCCCCAGCATTTT
j_gene: TRBJ2-2; d_gene: .; abundance: few; v_gene: TRBV5-5; CDR3aa: CASIPGRVPGELFF; CDR3nt: TGTGCCAGCATTCCCGGCAGGGTCCCCGGGGAGCTGTTTTTT
j_gene: TRBJ2-7; d_gene: TRBD1; abundance: .; v_gene: TRBV12-3/TRBV12-4; CDR3aa: CASSQGQGFREQYF; CDR3nt: TGTGCCAGCAGTCAAGGACAGGGTTTTAGAGAGCAGTACTTC